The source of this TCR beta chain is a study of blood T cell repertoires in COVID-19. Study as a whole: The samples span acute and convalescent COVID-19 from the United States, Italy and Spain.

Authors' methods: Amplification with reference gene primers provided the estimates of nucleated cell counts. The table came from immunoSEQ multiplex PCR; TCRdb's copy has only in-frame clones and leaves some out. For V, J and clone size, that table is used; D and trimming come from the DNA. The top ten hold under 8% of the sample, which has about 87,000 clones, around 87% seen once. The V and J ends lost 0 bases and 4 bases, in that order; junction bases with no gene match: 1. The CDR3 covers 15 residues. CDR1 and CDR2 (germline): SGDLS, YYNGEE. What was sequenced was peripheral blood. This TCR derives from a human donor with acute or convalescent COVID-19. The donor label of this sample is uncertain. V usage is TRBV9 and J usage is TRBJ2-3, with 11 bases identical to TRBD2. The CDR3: CASSVVAGGADTQYF. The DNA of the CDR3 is TGTGCCAGCAGCGTAGTAGCGGGGGGGGCAGATACGCAGTATTTT.